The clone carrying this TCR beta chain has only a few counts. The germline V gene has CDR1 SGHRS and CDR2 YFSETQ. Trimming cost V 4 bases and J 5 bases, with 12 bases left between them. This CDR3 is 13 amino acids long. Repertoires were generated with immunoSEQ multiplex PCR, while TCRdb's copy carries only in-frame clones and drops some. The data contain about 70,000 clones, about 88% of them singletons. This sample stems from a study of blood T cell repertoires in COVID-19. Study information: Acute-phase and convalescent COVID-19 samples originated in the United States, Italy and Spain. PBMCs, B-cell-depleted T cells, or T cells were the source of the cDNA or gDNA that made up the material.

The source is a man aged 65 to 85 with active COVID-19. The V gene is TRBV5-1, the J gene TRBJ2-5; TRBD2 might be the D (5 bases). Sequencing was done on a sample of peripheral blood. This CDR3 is CASSPGWEETQYF. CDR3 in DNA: TGCGCCAGCAGCCCCGGGTGGGAGGAGACCCAGTACTTC.